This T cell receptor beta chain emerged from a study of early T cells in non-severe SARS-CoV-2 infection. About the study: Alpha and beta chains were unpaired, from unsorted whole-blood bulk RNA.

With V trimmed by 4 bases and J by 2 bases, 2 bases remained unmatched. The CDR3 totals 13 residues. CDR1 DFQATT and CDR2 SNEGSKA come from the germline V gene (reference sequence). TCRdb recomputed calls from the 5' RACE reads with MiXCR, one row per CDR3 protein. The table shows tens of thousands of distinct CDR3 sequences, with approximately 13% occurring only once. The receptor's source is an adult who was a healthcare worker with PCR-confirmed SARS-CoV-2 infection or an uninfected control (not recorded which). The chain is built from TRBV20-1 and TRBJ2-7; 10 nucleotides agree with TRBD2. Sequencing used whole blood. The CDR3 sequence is CSATSGRAYEQYF. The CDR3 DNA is TGCAGTGCTACGAGCGGGAGGGCCTACGAGCAGTACTTC.